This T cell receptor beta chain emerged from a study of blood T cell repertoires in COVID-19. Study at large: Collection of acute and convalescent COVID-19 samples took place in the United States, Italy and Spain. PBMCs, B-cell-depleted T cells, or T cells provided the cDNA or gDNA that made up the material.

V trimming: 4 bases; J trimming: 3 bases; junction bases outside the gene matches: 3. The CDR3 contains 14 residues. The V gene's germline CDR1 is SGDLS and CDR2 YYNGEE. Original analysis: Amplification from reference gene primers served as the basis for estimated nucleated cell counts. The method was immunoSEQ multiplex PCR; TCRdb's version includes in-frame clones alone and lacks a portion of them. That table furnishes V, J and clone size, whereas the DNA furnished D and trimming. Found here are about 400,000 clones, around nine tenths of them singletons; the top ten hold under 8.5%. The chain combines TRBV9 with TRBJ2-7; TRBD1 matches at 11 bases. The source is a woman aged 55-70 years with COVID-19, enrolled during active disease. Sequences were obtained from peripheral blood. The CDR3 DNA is TGTGCCAGCAGCTGGGGGACAGGGGGCTACGAGCAGTACTTC. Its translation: CASSWGTGGYEQYF.